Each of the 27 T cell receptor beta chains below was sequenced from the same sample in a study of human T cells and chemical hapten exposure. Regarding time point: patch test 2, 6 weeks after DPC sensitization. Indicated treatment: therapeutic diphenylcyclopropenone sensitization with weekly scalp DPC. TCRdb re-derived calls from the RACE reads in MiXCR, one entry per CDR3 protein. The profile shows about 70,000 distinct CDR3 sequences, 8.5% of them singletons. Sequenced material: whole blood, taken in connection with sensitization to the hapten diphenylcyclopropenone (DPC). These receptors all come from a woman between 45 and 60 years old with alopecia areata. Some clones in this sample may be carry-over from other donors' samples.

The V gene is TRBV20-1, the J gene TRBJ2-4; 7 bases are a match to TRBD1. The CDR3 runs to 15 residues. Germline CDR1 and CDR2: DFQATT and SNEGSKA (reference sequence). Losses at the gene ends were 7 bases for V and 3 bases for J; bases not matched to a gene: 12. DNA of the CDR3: TGCAGTGTAAGGACAGGCTCCCTGGGCAAAAACATTCAGTACTTC. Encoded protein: CSVRTGSLGKNIQYF.

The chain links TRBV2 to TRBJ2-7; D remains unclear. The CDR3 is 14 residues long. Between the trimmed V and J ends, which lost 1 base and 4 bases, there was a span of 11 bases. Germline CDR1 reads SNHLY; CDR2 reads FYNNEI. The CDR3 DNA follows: TGTGCCAGCAGTGAAGAGTGGGTATCATACGAGCAGTACTTC. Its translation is CASSEEWVSYEQYF.

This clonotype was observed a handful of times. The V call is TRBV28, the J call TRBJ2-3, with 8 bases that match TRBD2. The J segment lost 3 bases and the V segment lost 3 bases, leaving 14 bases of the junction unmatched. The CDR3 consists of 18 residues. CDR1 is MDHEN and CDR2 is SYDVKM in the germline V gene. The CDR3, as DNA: TGTGCCAGCAGTTTCGAGCGGGAGCGTTTTGGGGATACAGATACGCAGTATTTT. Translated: CASSFERERFGDTDTQYF.

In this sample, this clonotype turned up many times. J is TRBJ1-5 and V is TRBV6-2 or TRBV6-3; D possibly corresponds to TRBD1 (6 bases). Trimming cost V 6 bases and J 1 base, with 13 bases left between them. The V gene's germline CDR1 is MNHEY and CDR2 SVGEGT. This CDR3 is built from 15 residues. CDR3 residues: CASRPDRRSNQPQHF. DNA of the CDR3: TGTGCCAGCAGACCCGACAGGAGGAGCAATCAGCCCCAGCATTTT.

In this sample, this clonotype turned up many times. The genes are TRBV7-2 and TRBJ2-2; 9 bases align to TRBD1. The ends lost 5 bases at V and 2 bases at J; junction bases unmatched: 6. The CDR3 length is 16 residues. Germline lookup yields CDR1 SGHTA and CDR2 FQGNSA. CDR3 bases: TGTGCCAGCAGCCCAGGACAGGGGCTTAACACCGGGGAGCTGTTTTTT. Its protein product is CASSPGQGLNTGELFF.

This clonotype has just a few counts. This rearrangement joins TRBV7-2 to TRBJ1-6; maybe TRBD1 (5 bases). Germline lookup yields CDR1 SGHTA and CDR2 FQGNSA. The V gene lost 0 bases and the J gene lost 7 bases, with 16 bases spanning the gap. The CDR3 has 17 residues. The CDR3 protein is CASSLAARGVENSPLHF. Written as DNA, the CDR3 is TGTGCCAGCAGCTTAGCGGCTAGGGGAGTTGAAAATTCACCCCTCCACTTT.

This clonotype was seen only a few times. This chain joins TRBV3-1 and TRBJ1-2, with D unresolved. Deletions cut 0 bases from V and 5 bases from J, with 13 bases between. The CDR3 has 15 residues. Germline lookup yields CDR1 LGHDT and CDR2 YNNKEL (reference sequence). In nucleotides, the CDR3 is TGTGCCAGCAGCCAAGAAATTAGATCCCAGTATGGCTACACCTTC. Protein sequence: CASSQEIRSQYGYTF.

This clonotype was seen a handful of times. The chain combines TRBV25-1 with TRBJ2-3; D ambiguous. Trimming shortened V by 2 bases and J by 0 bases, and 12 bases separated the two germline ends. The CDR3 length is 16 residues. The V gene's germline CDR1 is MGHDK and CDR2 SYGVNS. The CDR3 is CASSEGVKRSTDTQYF. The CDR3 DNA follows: TGTGCCAGCAGTGAAGGGGTCAAGCGTAGCACAGATACGCAGTATTTT.

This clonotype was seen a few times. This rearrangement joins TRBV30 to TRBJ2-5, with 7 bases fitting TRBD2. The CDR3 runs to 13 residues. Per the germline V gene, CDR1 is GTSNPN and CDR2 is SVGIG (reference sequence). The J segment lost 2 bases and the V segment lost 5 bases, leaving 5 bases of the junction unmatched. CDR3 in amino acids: CAWAGGLQETQYF. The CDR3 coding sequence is TGTGCCTGGGCCGGGGGGTTACAAGAGACCCAGTACTTC.

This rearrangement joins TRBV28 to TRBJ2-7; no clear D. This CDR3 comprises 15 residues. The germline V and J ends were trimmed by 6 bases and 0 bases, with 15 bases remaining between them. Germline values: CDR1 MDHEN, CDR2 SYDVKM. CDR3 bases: TGTGCCAGCAGCCCGGGCCCGATAAGCTCCTACGAGCAGTACTTC. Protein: CASSPGPISSYEQYF.

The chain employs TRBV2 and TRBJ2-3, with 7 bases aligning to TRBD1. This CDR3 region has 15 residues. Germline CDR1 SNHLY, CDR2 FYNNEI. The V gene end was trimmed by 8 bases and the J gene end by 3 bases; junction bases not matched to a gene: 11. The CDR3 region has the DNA TGTGCCAGCGGCGACAGGGTCTCGGAGACAGATACGCAGTATTTT. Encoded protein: CASGDRVSETDTQYF.

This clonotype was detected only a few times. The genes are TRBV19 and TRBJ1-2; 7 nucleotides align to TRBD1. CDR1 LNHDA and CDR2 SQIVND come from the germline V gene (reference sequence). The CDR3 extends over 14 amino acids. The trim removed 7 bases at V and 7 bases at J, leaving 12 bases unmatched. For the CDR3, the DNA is TGTGCCAGTACTCTGTTTACAGGGGCTGGTGGCTACACCTTC. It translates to CASTLFTGAGGYTF.

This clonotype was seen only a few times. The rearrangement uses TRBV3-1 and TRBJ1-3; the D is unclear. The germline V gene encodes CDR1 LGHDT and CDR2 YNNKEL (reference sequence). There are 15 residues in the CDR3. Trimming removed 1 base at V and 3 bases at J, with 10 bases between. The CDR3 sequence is CASSQVEGYGNTIYF. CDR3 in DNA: TGTGCCAGCAGCCAAGTGGAGGGTTATGGAAACACCATATATTTT.

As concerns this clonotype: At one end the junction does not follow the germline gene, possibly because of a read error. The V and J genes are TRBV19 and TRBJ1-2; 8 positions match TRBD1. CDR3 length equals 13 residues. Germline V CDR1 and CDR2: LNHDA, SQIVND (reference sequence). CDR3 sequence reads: CASSVSGQGPALF. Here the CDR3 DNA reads TGTGCCAGTAGTGTCAGCGGACAGGGCCCGGCCCTCTTC.

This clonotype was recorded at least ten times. CDR3 nucleotide sequence: TGTGCCAGCAGCCCTGTCGTGAACAGGGTAGCTAATGAAAAACTGTTTTTT. This gives the protein CASSPVVNRVANEKLFF. This chain joins TRBV4-2 and TRBJ1-4; maybe TRBD1 (6 bases). Germline lookup yields CDR1 LGHNA and CDR2 YNFKEQ. The CDR3 loop spans 17 amino acids. V was clipped by 4 bases and J by 3 bases, with 18 bases between them.

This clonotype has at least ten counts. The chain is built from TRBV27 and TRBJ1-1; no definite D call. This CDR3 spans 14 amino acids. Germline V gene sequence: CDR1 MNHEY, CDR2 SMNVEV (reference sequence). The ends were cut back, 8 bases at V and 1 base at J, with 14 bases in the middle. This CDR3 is CASSPSGRNTEAFF. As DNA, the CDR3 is TGTGCCAGCTCCCCCTCCGGCAGGAACACTGAAGCTTTCTTT.

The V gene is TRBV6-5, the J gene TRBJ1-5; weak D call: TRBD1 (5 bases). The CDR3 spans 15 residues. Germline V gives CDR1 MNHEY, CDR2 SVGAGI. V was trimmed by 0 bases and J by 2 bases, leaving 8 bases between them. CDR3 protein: CASSYSRGGNQPQHF. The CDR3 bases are TGTGCCAGCAGTTACTCAAGGGGAGGCAATCAGCCCCAGCATTTT.

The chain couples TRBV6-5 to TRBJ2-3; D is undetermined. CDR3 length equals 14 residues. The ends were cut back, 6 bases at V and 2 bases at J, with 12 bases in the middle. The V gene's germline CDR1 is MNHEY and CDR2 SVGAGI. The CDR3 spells CASRRQVLTDTQYF. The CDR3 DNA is TGTGCCAGCAGGCGGCAGGTTCTCACAGATACGCAGTATTTT.

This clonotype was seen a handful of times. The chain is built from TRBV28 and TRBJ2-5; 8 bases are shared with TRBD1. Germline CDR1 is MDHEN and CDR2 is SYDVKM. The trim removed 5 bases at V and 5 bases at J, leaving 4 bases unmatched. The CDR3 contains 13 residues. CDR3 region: CASSSRGLETQYF. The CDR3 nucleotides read TGTGCCAGCAGTAGCAGGGGGCTGGAGACCCAGTACTTC.

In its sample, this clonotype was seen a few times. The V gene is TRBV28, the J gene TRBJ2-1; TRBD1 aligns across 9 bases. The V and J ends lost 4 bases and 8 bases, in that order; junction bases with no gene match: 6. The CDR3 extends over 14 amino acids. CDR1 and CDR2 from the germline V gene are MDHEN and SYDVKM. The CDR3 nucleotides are TGTGCCAGCAGTTCCTTACAGGGGGCATATGAGCAGTTCTTC. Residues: CASSSLQGAYEQFF.

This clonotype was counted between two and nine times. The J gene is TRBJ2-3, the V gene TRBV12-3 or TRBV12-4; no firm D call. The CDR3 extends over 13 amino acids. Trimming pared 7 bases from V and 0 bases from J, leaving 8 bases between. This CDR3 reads CASNDGSTDTQYF. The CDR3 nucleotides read TGTGCCAGCAATGATGGCAGCACAGATACGCAGTATTTT.

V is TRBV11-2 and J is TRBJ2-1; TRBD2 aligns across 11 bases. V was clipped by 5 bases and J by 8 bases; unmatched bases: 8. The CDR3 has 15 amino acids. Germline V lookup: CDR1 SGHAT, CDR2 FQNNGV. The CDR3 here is CASSPISGRADEQFF. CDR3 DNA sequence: TGTGCCAGCAGCCCCATTAGCGGGAGGGCTGATGAGCAGTTCTTC.

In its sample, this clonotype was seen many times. The CDR3 loop reads CATSAGANSPLHF. CDR3 bases: TGTGCCACCTCTGCGGGGGCCAATTCACCCCTCCACTTT. The chain joins TRBV7-6 to TRBJ1-6, with TRBD1 as a possible D gene (6 bases). This CDR3 comprises 13 residues. V was cut by 10 bases and J by 7 bases, with 14 bases left in between. Per germline, CDR1 SGHVS and CDR2 FNYEAQ.

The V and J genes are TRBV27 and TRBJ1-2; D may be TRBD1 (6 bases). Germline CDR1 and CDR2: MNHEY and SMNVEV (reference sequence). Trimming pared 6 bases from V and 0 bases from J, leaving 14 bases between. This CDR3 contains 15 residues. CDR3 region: CASRTRGLANYGYTF. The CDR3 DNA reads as TGTGCCAGCAGAACAAGGGGGTTAGCTAACTATGGCTACACCTTC.

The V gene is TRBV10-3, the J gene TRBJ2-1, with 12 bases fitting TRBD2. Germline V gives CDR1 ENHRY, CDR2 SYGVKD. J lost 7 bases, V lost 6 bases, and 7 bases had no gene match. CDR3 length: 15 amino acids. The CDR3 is CAIRGASGRVNEQFF. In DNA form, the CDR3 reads TGTGCCATCAGGGGAGCTAGCGGGAGGGTTAATGAGCAGTTCTTC.

CDR3 nucleotide sequence: TGTGCCAGCAGCCCGAGCTCTGGGGCCAACGTCCTGACTTTC. Residues: CASSPSSGANVLTF. V is TRBV7-2 and J is TRBJ2-6; D unresolved. From germline, CDR1 is SGHTA and CDR2 FQGNSA. The CDR3 totals 14 residues. The ends were cut back, 5 bases at V and 0 bases at J, with 5 bases in the middle. Drawing the rest from reference TRBV7-2 and TRBJ2-6, the complete variable domain is GAGVSQSPSNKVTEKGKDVELRCDPISGHTALYWYRQSLGQGLEFLIYFQGNSAPDKSGLPSDRFSAERTGGSVSTLTIQRTQQEDSAVYLCASSPSSGANVLTFGAGSRLTVL.

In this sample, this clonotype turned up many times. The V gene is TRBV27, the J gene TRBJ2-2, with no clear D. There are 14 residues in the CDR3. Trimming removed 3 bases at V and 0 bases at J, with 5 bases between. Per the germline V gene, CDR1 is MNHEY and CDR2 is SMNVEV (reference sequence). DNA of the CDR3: TGTGCCAGCAGTTTTGCCACGAACACCGGGGAGCTGTTTTTT. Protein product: CASSFATNTGELFF.